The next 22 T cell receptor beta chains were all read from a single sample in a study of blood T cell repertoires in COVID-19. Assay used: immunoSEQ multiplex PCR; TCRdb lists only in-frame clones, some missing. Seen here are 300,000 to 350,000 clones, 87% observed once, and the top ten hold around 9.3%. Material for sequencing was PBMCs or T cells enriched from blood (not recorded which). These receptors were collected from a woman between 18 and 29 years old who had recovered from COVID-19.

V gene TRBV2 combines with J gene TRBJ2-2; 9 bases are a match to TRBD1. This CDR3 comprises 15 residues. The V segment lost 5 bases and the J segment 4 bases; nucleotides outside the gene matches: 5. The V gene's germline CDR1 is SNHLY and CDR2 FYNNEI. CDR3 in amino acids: CASSPGQGFTGELFF. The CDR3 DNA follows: TGTGCCAGCAGTCCGGGACAGGGCTTCACCGGGGAGCTGTTTTTT.

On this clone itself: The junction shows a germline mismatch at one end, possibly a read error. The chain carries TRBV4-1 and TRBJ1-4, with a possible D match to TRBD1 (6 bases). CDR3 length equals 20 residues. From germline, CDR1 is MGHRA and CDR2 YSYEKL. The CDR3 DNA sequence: TGCTCCAGCAGCCAAGACCGAAAGTCCCGACAGGCTCCAACTAATGAAAAACTGTTTTTT. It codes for CSSSQDRKSRQAPTNEKLFF.

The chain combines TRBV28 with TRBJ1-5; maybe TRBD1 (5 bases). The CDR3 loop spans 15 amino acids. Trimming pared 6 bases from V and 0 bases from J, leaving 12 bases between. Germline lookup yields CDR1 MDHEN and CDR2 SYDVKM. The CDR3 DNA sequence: TGTGCCAGCAGCCCCGGGGGTTATAGCAATCAGCCCCAGCATTTT. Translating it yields CASSPGGYSNQPQHF.

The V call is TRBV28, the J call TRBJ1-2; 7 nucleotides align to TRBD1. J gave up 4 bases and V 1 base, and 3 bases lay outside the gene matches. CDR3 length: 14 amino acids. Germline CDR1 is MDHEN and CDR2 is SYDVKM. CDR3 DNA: TGTGCCAGCAGTTTATCCGACAGGGCCTATGGCTACACCTTC. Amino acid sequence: CASSLSDRAYGYTF.

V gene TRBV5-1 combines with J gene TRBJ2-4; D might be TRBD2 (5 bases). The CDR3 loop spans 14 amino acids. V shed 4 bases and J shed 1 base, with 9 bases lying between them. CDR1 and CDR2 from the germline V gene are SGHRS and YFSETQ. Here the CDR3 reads CASSLRGAKNIQYF. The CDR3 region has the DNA TGCGCCAGCAGCCTGCGAGGGGCCAAAAACATTCAGTACTTC.

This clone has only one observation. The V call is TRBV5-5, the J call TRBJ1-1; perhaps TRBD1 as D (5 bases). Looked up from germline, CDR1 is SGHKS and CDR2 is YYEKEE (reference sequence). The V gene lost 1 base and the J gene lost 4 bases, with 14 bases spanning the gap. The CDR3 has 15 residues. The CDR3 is CASSLFQGSGTEAFF. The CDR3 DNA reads TGTGCCAGCAGCTTGTTTCAGGGATCGGGCACTGAAGCTTTCTTT.

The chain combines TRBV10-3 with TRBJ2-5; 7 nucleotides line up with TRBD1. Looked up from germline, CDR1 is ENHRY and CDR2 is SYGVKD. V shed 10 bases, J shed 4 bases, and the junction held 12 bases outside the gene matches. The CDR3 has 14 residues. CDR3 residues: CATRQGVHGETQYF. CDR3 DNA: TGTGCCACCCGACAGGGTGTCCACGGAGAGACCCAGTACTTC.

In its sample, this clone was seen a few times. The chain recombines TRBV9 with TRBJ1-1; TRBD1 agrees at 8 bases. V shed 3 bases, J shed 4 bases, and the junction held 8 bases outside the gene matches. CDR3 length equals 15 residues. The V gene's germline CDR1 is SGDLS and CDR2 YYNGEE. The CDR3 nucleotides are TGTGCCAGCAGCGACTCACAGGGGGTGGGCACTGAAGCTTTCTTT. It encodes CASSDSQGVGTEAFF.

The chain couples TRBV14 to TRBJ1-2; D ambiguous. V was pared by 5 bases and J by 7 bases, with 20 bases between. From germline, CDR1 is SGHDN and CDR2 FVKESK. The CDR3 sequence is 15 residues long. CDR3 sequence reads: CASSEAWEGLRGYTF. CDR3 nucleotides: TGTGCCAGCAGCGAAGCCTGGGAGGGCCTTCGTGGCTACACCTTC.

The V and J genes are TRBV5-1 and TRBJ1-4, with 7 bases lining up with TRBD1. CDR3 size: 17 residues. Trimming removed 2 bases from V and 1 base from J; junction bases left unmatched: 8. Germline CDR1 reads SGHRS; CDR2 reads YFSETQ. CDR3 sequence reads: CASSLTGAVETNEKLFF. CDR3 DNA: TGCGCCAGCAGCTTAACAGGGGCGGTAGAAACTAATGAAAAACTGTTTTTT.

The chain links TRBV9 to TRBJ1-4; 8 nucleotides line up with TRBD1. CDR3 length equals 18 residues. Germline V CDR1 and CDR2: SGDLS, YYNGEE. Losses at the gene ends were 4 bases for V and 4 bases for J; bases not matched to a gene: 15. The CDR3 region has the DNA TGTGCCAGCAGCCCCGGCGGCAGGGGGCGGTATGGTAATGAAAAACTGTTTTTT. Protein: CASSPGGRGRYGNEKLFF.

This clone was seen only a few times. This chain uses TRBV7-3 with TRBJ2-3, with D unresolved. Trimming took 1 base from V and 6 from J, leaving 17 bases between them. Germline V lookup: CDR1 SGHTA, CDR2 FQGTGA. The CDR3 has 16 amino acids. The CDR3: CASSLIRGSGGDTQYF. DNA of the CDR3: TGTGCCAGCAGCTTAATTCGCGGAAGTGGTGGCGATACGCAGTATTTT.

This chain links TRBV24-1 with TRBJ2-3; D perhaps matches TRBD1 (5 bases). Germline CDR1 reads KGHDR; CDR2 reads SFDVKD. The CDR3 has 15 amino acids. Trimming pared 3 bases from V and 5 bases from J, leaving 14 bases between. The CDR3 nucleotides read TGTGCCACCAGTGATCCAGGGTCCCCCGGAGATACGCAGTATTTT. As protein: CATSDPGSPGDTQYF.

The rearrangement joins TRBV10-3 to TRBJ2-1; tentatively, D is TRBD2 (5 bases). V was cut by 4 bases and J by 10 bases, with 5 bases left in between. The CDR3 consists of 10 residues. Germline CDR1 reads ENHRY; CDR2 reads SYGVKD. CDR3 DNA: TGTGCCATCAGTGCGGGGGAGCAGTTCTTC. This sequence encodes CAISAGEQFF.

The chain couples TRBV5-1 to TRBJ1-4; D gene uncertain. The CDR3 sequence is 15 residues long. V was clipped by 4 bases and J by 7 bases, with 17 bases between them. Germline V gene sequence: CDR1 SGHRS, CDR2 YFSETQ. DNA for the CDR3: TGCGCCAGCAGCCCCGGTGGCGGGATGGGTGAAAAACTGTTTTTT. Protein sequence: CASSPGGGMGEKLFF.

CDR3 sequence (DNA): TGTGCCAGCAGTCCATCCGGGGGGTTTTTCTACGAGCAGTACTTC. Encoded protein: CASSPSGGFFYEQYF. The chain uses TRBV28 and TRBJ2-7; 7 nucleotides match TRBD2. Germline trimming cut 5 bases from V and 3 bases from J; bases unmatched to any gene: 10. CDR1 MDHEN and CDR2 SYDVKM come from the germline V gene. The CDR3 consists of 15 residues.

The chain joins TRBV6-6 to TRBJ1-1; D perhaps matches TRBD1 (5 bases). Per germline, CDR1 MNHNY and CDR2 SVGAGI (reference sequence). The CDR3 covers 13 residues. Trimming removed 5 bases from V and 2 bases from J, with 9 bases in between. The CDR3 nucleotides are TGTGCCAGCAGTGAGGACATCAACACTGAAGCTTTCTTT. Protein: CASSEDINTEAFF.

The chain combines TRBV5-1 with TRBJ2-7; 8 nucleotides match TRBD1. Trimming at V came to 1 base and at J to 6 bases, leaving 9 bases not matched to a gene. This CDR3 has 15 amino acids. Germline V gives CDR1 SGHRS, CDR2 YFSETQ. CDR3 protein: CASSLLGQGNSEQYF. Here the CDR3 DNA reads TGCGCCAGCAGCTTGCTTGGACAGGGTAATAGCGAGCAGTACTTC.

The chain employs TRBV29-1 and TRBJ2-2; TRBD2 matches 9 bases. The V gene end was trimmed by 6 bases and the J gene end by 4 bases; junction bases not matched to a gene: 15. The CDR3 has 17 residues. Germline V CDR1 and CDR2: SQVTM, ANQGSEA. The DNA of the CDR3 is TGCAGCGTGGGCGGGCTAGCGGGATACCCTGGCACCGGGGAGCTGTTTTTT. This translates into CSVGGLAGYPGTGELFF.

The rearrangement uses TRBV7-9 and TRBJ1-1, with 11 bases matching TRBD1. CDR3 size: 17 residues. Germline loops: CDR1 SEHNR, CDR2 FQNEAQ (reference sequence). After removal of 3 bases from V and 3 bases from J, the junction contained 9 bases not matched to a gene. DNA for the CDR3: TGTGCCAGCAGCTTGCCGAGGACAGGGGGCTTGGACACTGAAGCTTTCTTT. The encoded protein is CASSLPRTGGLDTEAFF.

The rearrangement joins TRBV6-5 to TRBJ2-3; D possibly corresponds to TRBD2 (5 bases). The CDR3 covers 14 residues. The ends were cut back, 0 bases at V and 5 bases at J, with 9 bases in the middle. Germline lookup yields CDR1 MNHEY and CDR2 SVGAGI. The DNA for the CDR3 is TGTGCCAGCAGTTACTCGGTCGCGGGAGATACGCAGTATTTT. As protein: CASSYSVAGDTQYF.

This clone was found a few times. CDR3 in DNA: TGCGCCAGCAGCCCAGGGGGATACAATGAGCAGTTCTTC. Translating gives CASSPGGYNEQFF. The chain carries TRBV5-1 and TRBJ2-1, with TRBD1 identical over 7 bases. J gave up 4 bases and V 4 bases, and 2 bases lay outside the gene matches. The CDR3 is 13 amino acids. CDR1 and CDR2 from the germline V gene are SGHRS and YFSETQ.